These 3 T cell receptor beta chains share one sample of origin, sequenced in a study of blood T cell repertoires in COVID-19. Measured with immunoSEQ multiplex PCR; TCRdb has only the in-frame clones, and not every one. This sample has a few hundred thousand clones, with approximately 90% found just once. The sample consisted of peripheral blood. The receptors stem from a woman aged 50 to 65 with COVID-19, enrolled during active disease.

The chain recombines TRBV11-2 with TRBJ2-3; a weak D match, TRBD2 (5 bases). Trimming pared 0 bases from V and 5 bases from J, leaving 6 bases between. The V gene's germline CDR1 is SGHAT and CDR2 FQNNGV. The CDR3 has 13 residues. CDR3 residues: CASSLDRGDTQYF. Here the CDR3 DNA reads TGTGCCAGCAGCTTAGATCGGGGAGATACGCAGTATTTT. The full variable domain, in which reference TRBV11-2 and TRBJ2-3 provide the parts outside the CDR3, is EAGVAQSPRYKIIEKRQSVAFWCNPISGHATLYWYQQILGQGPKLLIQFQNNGVVDDSQLPKDRFSAERLKGVDSTLKIQPAKLEDSAVYLCASSLDRGDTQYFGPGTRLTVL.

The genes are TRBV11-1 and TRBJ2-1; 7 nucleotides line up with TRBD1. Germline CDR1 SGHAT, CDR2 FQDESV (reference sequence). J gave up 2 bases and V 5 bases, and 3 bases lay outside the gene matches. The CDR3 extends over 14 amino acids. DNA for the CDR3: TGTGCCAGCAGCAGACAGGGTACCTACAATGAGCAGTTCTTC. This gives the protein CASSRQGTYNEQFF.

This sequence joins TRBV11-2 and TRBJ2-7, with D possibly TRBD1 on 6 matching bases. The length of the CDR3 is 17 residues. Germline V lookup: CDR1 SGHAT, CDR2 FQNNGV. The V end was cut by 4 bases, the J end by 3 bases, with 22 bases between. The CDR3 reads CASSSPIRQAGGYEQYF. The DNA for the CDR3 is TGTGCCAGCAGCTCGCCCATCCGACAGGCTGGGGGCTACGAGCAGTACTTC.